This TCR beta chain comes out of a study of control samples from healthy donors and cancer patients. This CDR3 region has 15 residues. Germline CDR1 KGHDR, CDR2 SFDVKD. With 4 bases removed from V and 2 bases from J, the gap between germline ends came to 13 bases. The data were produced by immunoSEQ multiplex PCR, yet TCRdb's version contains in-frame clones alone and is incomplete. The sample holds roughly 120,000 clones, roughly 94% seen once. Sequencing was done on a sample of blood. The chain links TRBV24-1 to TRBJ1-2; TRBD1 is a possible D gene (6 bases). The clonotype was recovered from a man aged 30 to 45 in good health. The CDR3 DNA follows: TGTGCCACCAGTGACCCCGTCACAGGGAACTATGGCTACACCTTC. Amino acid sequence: CATSDPVTGNYGYTF.